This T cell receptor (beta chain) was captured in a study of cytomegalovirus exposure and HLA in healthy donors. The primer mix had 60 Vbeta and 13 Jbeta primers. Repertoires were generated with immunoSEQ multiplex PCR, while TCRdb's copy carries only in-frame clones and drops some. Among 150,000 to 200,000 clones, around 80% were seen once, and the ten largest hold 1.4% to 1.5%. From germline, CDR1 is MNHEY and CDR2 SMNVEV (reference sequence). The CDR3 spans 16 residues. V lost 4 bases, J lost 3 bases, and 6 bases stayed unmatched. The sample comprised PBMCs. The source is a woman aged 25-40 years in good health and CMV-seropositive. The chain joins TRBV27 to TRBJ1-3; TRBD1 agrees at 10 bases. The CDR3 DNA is TGTGCCAGCAGTTCCCTAGACAGGGGGCATGGAAACACCATATATTTT. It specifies CASSSLDRGHGNTIYF.